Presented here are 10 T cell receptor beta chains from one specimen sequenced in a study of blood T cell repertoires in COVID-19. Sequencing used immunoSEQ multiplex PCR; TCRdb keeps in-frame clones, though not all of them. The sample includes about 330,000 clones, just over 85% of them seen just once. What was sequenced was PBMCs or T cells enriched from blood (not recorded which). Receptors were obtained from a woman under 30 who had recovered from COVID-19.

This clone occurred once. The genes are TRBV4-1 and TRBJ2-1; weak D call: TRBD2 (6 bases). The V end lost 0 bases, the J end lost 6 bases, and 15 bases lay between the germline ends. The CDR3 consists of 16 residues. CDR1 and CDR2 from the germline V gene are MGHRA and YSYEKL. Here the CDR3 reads CASSQEVALASNEQFF. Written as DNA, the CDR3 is TGCGCCAGCAGCCAAGAAGTCGCACTAGCATCCAATGAGCAGTTCTTC.

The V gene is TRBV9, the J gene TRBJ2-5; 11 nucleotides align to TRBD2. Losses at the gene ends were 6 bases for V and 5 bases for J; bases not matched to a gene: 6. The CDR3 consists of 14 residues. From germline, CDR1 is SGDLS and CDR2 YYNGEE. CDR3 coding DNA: TGTGCCAGCAACCTAGCGGGGGGCCCGGAGACCCAGTACTTC. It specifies CASNLAGGPETQYF.

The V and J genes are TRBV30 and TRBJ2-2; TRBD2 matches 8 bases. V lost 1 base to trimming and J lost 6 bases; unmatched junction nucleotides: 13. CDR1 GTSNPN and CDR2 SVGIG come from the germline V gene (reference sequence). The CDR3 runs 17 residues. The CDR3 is CAWSEFRGLGGAGELFF. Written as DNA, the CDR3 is TGTGCCTGGAGTGAATTTCGAGGGCTCGGGGGGGCCGGGGAGCTGTTTTTT.

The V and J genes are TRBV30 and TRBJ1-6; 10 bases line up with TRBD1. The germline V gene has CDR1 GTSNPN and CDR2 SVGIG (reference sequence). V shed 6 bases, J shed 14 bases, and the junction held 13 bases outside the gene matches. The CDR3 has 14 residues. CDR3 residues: CACRWGTGVRALHF. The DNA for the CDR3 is TGTGCCTGTCGGTGGGGGACAGGGGTTCGGGCCCTCCACTTT.

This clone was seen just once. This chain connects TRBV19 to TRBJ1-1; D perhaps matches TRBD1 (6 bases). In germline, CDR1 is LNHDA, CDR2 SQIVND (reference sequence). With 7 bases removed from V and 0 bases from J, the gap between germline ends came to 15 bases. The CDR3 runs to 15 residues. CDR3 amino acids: CASIRRTDLNTEAFF. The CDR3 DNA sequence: TGTGCCAGTATTCGTAGGACAGACTTGAACACTGAAGCTTTCTTT.

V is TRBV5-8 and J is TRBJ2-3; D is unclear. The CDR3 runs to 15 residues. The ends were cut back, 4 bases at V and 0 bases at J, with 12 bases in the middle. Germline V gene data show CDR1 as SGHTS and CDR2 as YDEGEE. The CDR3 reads CASSQATASTDTQYF. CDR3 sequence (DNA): TGTGCCAGCAGCCAAGCCACAGCTAGCACAGATACGCAGTATTTT.

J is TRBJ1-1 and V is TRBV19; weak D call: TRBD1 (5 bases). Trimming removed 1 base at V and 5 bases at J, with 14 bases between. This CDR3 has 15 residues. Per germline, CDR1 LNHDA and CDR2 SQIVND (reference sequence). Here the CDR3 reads CASSIARGAWTEAFF. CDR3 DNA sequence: TGTGCCAGTAGTATAGCTAGGGGCGCGTGGACTGAAGCTTTCTTT.

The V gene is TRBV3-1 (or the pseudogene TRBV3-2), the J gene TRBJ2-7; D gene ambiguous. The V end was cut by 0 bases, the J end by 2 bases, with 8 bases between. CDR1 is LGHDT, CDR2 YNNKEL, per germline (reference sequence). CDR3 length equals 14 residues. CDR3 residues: CASSQEFRPYEQYF. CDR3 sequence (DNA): TGTGCCAGCAGCCAAGAGTTCAGGCCCTACGAGCAGTACTTC.

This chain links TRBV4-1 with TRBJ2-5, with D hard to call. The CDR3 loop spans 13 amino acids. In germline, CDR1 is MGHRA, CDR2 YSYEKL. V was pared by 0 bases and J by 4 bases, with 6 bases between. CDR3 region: CASSQDSLETQYF. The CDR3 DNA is TGCGCCAGCAGCCAAGATAGTCTAGAGACCCAGTACTTC.

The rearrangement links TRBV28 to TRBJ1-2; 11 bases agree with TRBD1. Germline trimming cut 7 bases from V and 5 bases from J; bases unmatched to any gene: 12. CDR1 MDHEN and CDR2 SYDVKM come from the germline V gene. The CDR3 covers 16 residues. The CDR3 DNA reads TGTGCCAGCACCTTTTCCGGGACAGGGGGACTTTATGGCTACACCTTC. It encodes CASTFSGTGGLYGYTF.